A selection of T cell receptor beta chains follows, all from one sample in a study of OX40 agonist ivuxolimab in advanced cancers. Generated by immunoSEQ multiplex PCR, the TCRdb table keeps only in-frame clones and is missing some. This sample carries around 68,000 clones, more than 85% of them seen once, and the ten largest clones take 1.1%. The specimen comprised CD4+ or CD8+ T cells sorted from blood, sampled in a trial of the OX40 agonist ivuxolimab. These receptors were obtained from an adult with an advanced solid tumor such as melanoma, head and neck, liver or kidney cancer. Each CDR3 is given with its conserved first and last residue. D genes are given only for firm matches. Where a row states a size, it is once, few, many or the class of an expanded clone; other rows omit it.

clone size	V gene	D gene	J gene	CDR3 DNA	CDR3 protein
-	TRBV18	TRBD1	TRBJ2-6	TGTGCCAGCTCACTCTACCCGGGACAGGACGTCTCTGGGGCCAACGTCCTGACTTTC	CASSLYPGQDVSGANVLTF
once	TRBV19	-	TRBJ2-7	TGTGCCAGTAGTATTGGGTCGGGCGAGCAGTACTTC	CASSIGSGEQYF
few	TRBV20-1	TRBD1	TRBJ1-2	TGCAGTGCCCAAGAGGGGGCCGGCTACACCTTC	CSAQEGAGYTF
-	TRBV7-3	-	TRBJ1-3	TGTGCCAGCAGCTTAGCGGGCCCCGGGGCTGGAAACACCATATATTTT	CASSLAGPGAGNTIYF
-	TRBV19	-	TRBJ1-3	TGTGCCAGTAATCGGACGCCTGGAAACACCATATATTTT	CASNRTPGNTIYF
-	TRBV6-1	-	TRBJ2-3	TGTGCCAGCAGTGAAGCCGGAGCGGCCAGCACAGATACGCAGTATTTT	CASSEAGAASTDTQYF
once	TRBV6-5	-	TRBJ2-7	TGTGCCAGCAGTTACTCGGGCTTTTGGGACGAGCAGTACTTC	CASSYSGFWDEQYF
-	TRBV5-1	TRBD1	TRBJ2-1	TGCGCCAGTTTCTTCCGACAGGGATCTGTCAATGAGCAGTTCTTC	CASFFRQGSVNEQFF
-	TRBV6-1	-	TRBJ1-4	TGTGCCAGCAGTGTTGTGTCTAATGAAAAACTGTTTTTT	CASSVVSNEKLFF
-	TRBV18	-	TRBJ2-7	TGTGCCAGCTCACCAGGGGGGCCCGACGAGCAGTACTTC	CASSPGGPDEQYF
-	TRBV20-1	-	TRBJ1-1	TGCAGTGCTAGTGGTTCGTGGGCTTTCTTT	CSASGSWAFF
-	TRBV15	-	TRBJ1-2	TGTGCCACCAGCACGGGATCAAACTATGGCTACACCTTC	CATSTGSNYGYTF
-	TRBV19	-	TRBJ1-3	TGTGCCAGTAGTATCAGGGTCAGTAGCTCTGGAAACACCATATATTTT	CASSIRVSSSGNTIYF
-	TRBV19	-	TRBJ2-3	TGTGCCAGCACCCCCTTAAGAGTCAGTTTCCCAGATACGCAGTATTTT	CASTPLRVSFPDTQYF
-	TRBV11-3	TRBD1	TRBJ2-2	TGTGCCAGCAGCTTACGTACTTGGGGGACAGGGCGGTACACCGGGGAGCTGTTTTTT	CASSLRTWGTGRYTGELFF
-	TRBV9	TRBD2	TRBJ2-3	TGTGCCAGCAGCCCCCAGACTAGCGGGGCTTTCGCAGATACGCAGTATTTT	CASSPQTSGAFADTQYF
-	TRBV27	-	TRBJ2-7	TGTGCCAGCAGTTCACAAACTAGGGGTACCACCTACGAGCAGTACTTC	CASSSQTRGTTYEQYF
-	TRBV30	-	TRBJ2-3	TGTGCCTGGAGTGTAACCGAAGATACGCAGTATTTT	CAWSVTEDTQYF
-	TRBV18	-	TRBJ2-3	TGTGCCAGCTCATCTACAGGTCTTGACACAGATACGCAGTATTTT	CASSSTGLDTDTQYF
-	TRBV7-3	-	TRBJ2-1	TGTGCCAGCAGCCTAAAGGCCGGGTTAGCGTTGGATGAGCAGTTCTTC	CASSLKAGLALDEQFF
-	TRBV30	-	TRBJ2-5	TGTGCCTCCAAGGGCGGGATGAAAGAGACCCAGTACTTC	CASKGGMKETQYF
-	TRBV6-5	-	TRBJ2-3	TGTGCCAGCAGTTACTTGGGGGTAGAGTATTTT	CASSYLGVEYF
-	TRBV5-1	TRBD2	TRBJ2-3	TGCGCCAGCAGCTTGGAGTTTTCTAGGACTAGCGGGAGAACAGATACGCAGTATTTT	CASSLEFSRTSGRTDTQYF
-	TRBV5-6	TRBD1	TRBJ1-2	TGTGCCAGCAGCCCGGTGGTAGGACAGGACGACTATGGCTACACCTTC	CASSPVVGQDDYGYTF
-	TRBV30	-	TRBJ1-5	TGTGCCTGGCAAAGGGGGAACGGCAATCAGCCCCAGCATTTT	CAWQRGNGNQPQHF
-	TRBV7-9	TRBD2	TRBJ2-7	TGTGCCAGCAAGCAGATAGCGGGAGGTGGCGAGCAGTACTTC	CASKQIAGGGEQYF
-	TRBV6-5	TRBD1	TRBJ2-3	TGTGCCAGCGCCCGACAGGGGCGTGCAGATACGCAGTATTTT	CASARQGRADTQYF
-	TRBV10-1	-	TRBJ1-3	TGCGCCAGCAGTGAGCCCCCTCGACAGCTCAAGCCTGGAAACACCATATATTTT	CASSEPPRQLKPGNTIYF
-	TRBV5-1	-	TRBJ2-1	TGCGCCAGCAGCCACGGGATCAACAATGAGCAGTTCTTC	CASSHGINNEQFF
-	TRBV6-5	-	TRBJ1-3	TGTGCCAGCAGTTACTCGACGTCCCTTGGTGGAAACACCATATATTTT	CASSYSTSLGGNTIYF
-	TRBV7-6	-	TRBJ2-1	TGTGCCAGCAGCTCTCCCCCGGGAAACAATGAGCAGTTCTTC	CASSSPPGNNEQFF
-	TRBV11-2	TRBD2	TRBJ2-1	TGTGCCAGCAGCTTTATCGGGACTAGCGGTTACAATGAGCAGTTCTTC	CASSFIGTSGYNEQFF
-	TRBV30	TRBD1	TRBJ2-5	TGTGCCTGTGACACAGGGGAAGAGACCCAGTACTTC	CACDTGEETQYF
-	TRBV7-9	-	TRBJ2-3	TGTGCCAGCAGCTTTACCCTATCCACAGATACGCAGTATTTT	CASSFTLSTDTQYF
-	TRBV10-3	TRBD1	TRBJ1-4	TGTGCCATCAGTTCGGTCACCGTGGACAGGGGTTATGAAAAACTGTTTTTT	CAISSVTVDRGYEKLFF
-	TRBV27	-	TRBJ2-5	TGTGCCAGCAGTTCCCGCAACCCCCAAGAGACCCAGTACTTC	CASSSRNPQETQYF
-	TRBV5-1	TRBD1	TRBJ2-5	TGCGCCAGCAGCCAACAGACAGGGGTGCGAGAGACCCAGTACTTC	CASSQQTGVRETQYF
-	TRBV6-4	-	TRBJ2-5	TGTGCCAGCAGTGCAGGGGAGGGGGAGACCCAGTACTTC	CASSAGEGETQYF
-	TRBV9	-	TRBJ2-1	TGTGCCAGCAGCCCCCGTTCTCGTGCTAGCCCCTACAATGAGCAGTTCTTC	CASSPRSRASPYNEQFF
once	TRBV9	-	TRBJ1-6	TGTGCCAGCAGCGTAGATTCTACGAATTCACCCCTCCACTTT	CASSVDSTNSPLHF
-	TRBV18	TRBD2	TRBJ2-2	TGTGCCAGCGCACTGGCTAGCGGGAAAACCGGGGAGCTGTTTTTT	CASALASGKTGELFF
-	TRBV6-1	TRBD1	TRBJ2-6	TGTGCCAGCAGTGAAGGTCCGACAGGGGGCACCTCTGGGGCCAACGTCCTGACTTTC	CASSEGPTGGTSGANVLTF
-	TRBV7-9	-	TRBJ2-7	TGTGCCAGCAGCCTTCTAGCGCAGGAGCAGTACTTC	CASSLLAQEQYF
-	TRBV7-8	-	TRBJ1-4	TGTGCCAGCAGCCGGCAGGCGATTAATGAAAAACTGTTTTTT	CASSRQAINEKLFF
-	TRBV6-6	-	TRBJ2-1	TGTGCCGAAGCGGCTCTGCAGAACAATGAGCAGTTCTTC	CAEAALQNNEQFF
-	TRBV5-1	-	TRBJ2-1	TGCGCCAGCAGCTTGGAAGGAGATGAGCAGTTCTTC	CASSLEGDEQFF